This is a list of T cell receptor beta chains from one sample in a study of CD8 T cells in Susac syndrome. TCRdb re-analysed the immunoSEQ multiplex PCR reads in MiXCR, keeping a single row per CDR3 protein. The sample shows roughly 200,000 distinct CDR3 sequences, roughly 94% of them seen only once. Sequencing was done on a sample of CD4+ T cells from PBMCs. These receptors originate from a human donor in good health. Both conserved end residues are part of each CDR3. The D gene is left open where the match is weak. The size entry is marked missing in some rows and otherwise reads once, few, many or a size class.

clone_size,cdr3_length,v_call,d_call,j_call,cdr3_nt,cdr3_aa
NA,15,TRBV4-1,NA,TRBJ1-1,TGCGCCAGCAGCCAAGAGGCCAGTCGACCCACTGAAGCTTTCTTT,CASSQEASRPTEAFF
few,12,TRBV13,TRBD1,TRBJ1-1,TGTGCCAGCAGTCGACAGGGCACTGAAGCTTTCTTT,CASSRQGTEAFF
NA,14,TRBV15,NA,TRBJ2-5,TGTGCCACCAGCAGAGATTTCGGACCCCGGGCCCAGTACTTC,CATSRDFGPRAQYF
once,20,TRBV5-1,NA,TRBJ2-5,TGCGCCAGCAGCTTGGGGCCCCGACTAGGACGAACGGGACTCGATGAGACCCAGTACTTC,CASSLGPRLGRTGLDETQYF
NA,17,TRBV7-2,NA,TRBJ1-2,TGTGCCAGCAGCTTGGAGCCAGTCGGGAGACCTAACTATGGCTACACCTTC,CASSLEPVGRPNYGYTF
NA,15,TRBV6-4,TRBD2,TRBJ2-3,TGTGCCAGCAGTGGGGAAGCGGGAACGACAGATACGCAGTATTTT,CASSGEAGTTDTQYF
NA,12,TRBV25-1,NA,TRBJ1-1,TGTGCCAGCCAAACCGCCGGGGCTGAAGCTTTCTTT,CASQTAGAEAFF
NA,13,TRBV29-1,TRBD1,TRBJ2-7,TGCAGCGTTGCGGGACAGGGACCCTACGAGCAGTACTTC,CSVAGQGPYEQYF
NA,15,TRBV5-1,TRBD2,TRBJ2-1,TGCGCCAGCAGCATGGGACTAGCGGCAAACAATGAGCAGTTCTTC,CASSMGLAANNEQFF
NA,16,TRBV3-1,NA,TRBJ1-1,TGTGCCAGCAGCCAGCTTGGAAGGGGTTCGAACACTGAAGCTTTCTTT,CASSQLGRGSNTEAFF
NA,13,TRBV20-1,NA,TRBJ2-7,TGCAGCGCCCCGCCCGCAGGAACCTACGAGCAGTACTTC,CSAPPAGTYEQYF
NA,16,TRBV11-3,NA,TRBJ1-1,TGTGCCAGCAGCTTAACCTCCGGGGGACTAACCCTTGAAGCTTTCTTT,CASSLTSGGLTLEAFF
NA,13,TRBV9,NA,TRBJ2-1,TGTGCCAGCAGCGTAGATCTCTACAATGAGCAGTTCTTC,CASSVDLYNEQFF
NA,16,TRBV12-3/TRBV12-4,NA,TRBJ1-5,TGTGCCAGCAGTTACTCACTTCTCTTCAGCAATCAGCCCCAGCATTTT,CASSYSLLFSNQPQHF
NA,16,TRBV24-1,TRBD2,TRBJ2-5,TGTGCCACCAGTGATTCCAGACTAGCTCGGGGGGAGACCCAGTACTTC,CATSDSRLARGETQYF
NA,13,TRBV5-6,NA,TRBJ2-7,TGTGCCAGCAGCTTCAACAGGCGCGACGAGCAGTACTTC,CASSFNRRDEQYF
NA,14,TRBV24-1,NA,TRBJ2-1,TGTGCCACCAGTGAAATGGGGGGGCAGGAAGAGCAGTTCTTC,CATSEMGGQEEQFF
NA,14,TRBV6-1,NA,TRBJ1-5,TGTGCCAGCAGTGCGAGGCAGGAGACTCAGCCCCAGCATTTT,CASSARQETQPQHF
NA,14,TRBV9,NA,TRBJ2-3,TGTGCCAGCGCCCGACTAGTCTACACAGATACGCAGTATTTT,CASARLVYTDTQYF
NA,14,TRBV23-1,NA,TRBJ1-1,TGCGCCAGCAACTTACAGGGAGGTACCACTGAAGCTTTCTTT,CASNLQGGTTEAFF
few,14,TRBV6-1,NA,TRBJ1-2,TGTGCCAGCAGTCCCCCGGAGATCCCCTATGGCTACACCTTC,CASSPPEIPYGYTF
NA,13,TRBV2,NA,TRBJ1-2,TGTGCCAGCAGTGATAGGCAGGACTATGGCTACACCTTC,CASSDRQDYGYTF
once,14,TRBV20-1,NA,TRBJ2-1,TGCAGTGCTCAGGAAGGGGCGTCCCTCAATGAGCAGTTCTTC,CSAQEGASLNEQFF
NA,14,TRBV7-9,NA,TRBJ1-5,TGTGCCAGCAGCTTAGCCAACAGTCATCAGCCCCAGCATTTT,CASSLANSHQPQHF
NA,14,TRBV7-2,TRBD1,TRBJ1-5,TGTGCCAGCAGCGCGACAGGGCGAACCCAGCCCCAGCATTTT,CASSATGRTQPQHF
NA,13,TRBV7-2,NA,TRBJ1-2,TGTGCCAGCAGGACCGTAGGGGTCTATGGCTACACCTTC,CASRTVGVYGYTF
NA,15,TRBV9,NA,TRBJ1-2,TGTGCCAGCAGCCCTCATGTGGGTTCAGGCTATGGCTACACCTTC,CASSPHVGSGYGYTF
NA,12,TRBV25-1,TRBD1,TRBJ1-2,TGTGCCAGCACCCCAGGGGGAGGTGGCTACACCTTC,CASTPGGGGYTF
once,13,TRBV27,TRBD1,TRBJ2-1,TGTGCCAGCAGTTTTGAGGGGGCGAATGAGCAGTTCTTC,CASSFEGANEQFF
NA,14,TRBV7-9,NA,TRBJ2-5,TGTGCCAGCAGCTCGCGAGGGACGGACATCATCCAGTACTTC,CASSSRGTDIIQYF
NA,12,TRBV30,NA,TRBJ2-5,TGTGCCTGGACCAGGGCCGAAGAGACCCAGTACTTC,CAWTRAEETQYF
NA,15,TRBV18,NA,TRBJ2-7,TGTGCCAGCTCACCACCAGGGACGGACCTTATTGAGCAGTACTTC,CASSPPGTDLIEQYF
NA,15,TRBV27,NA,TRBJ1-5,TGTGCCAGCAGTTTGTCGCAGGGTGGCAATCAGCCCCAGCATTTT,CASSLSQGGNQPQHF
NA,15,TRBV3-1,TRBD2,TRBJ2-5,TGTGCCAGCAGCCCTAGCGGGAGCGCAAAGGAGACCCAGTACTTC,CASSPSGSAKETQYF
NA,14,TRBV7-2,TRBD1,TRBJ1-1,TGTGCCAGCACCCCGGGACAGGGGAACACTGAAGCTTTCTTT,CASTPGQGNTEAFF
once,13,TRBV27,NA,TRBJ1-1,TGTGCCAGCAGTTTTAACAGGGCTGGTGAAGCTTTCTTT,CASSFNRAGEAFF
NA,12,TRBV29-1,TRBD1,TRBJ2-7,TGCAGCGTTAGAAGACAGGGCGGCGAGCAGTACTTC,CSVRRQGGEQYF
NA,14,TRBV25-1,NA,TRBJ2-2,TGTGCCAGCTTGGGGCCGATTAACACCGGGGAGCTGTTTTTT,CASLGPINTGELFF
NA,15,TRBV5-1,NA,TRBJ2-3,TGCGCCAGCAGCTCGGACAGTCCCAGCACAGATACGCAGTATTTT,CASSSDSPSTDTQYF
NA,11,TRBV6-2/TRBV6-3,NA,TRBJ2-1,TGTGCCAGCAGTTACTTCGATGAGCAGTTCTTC,CASSYFDEQFF
NA,13,TRBV20-1,NA,TRBJ1-2,TGCAGTGCTAGAGCGGTGGGAGCGGGGGGCTACACCTTC,CSARAVGAGGYTF
NA,18,TRBV24-1,TRBD1,TRBJ1-1,TGTGCCACCAGTGAAGGAATCCCACAGGGGCCGGTAGACACTGAAGCTTTCTTT,CATSEGIPQGPVDTEAFF
once,14,TRBV27,NA,TRBJ1-5,TGTGCCAGCAGTTTATCGCCCCCTAATCAGCCCCAGCATTTT,CASSLSPPNQPQHF
NA,12,TRBV29-1,NA,TRBJ2-2,TGCAGCGTAGCTCGCCAGACCGGGGAGCTGTTTTTT,CSVARQTGELFF
once,15,TRBV7-9,TRBD1,TRBJ2-1,TGTGCCAGCACCCAACTCGCGACAGGGGGCTATGAGCAGTTCTTC,CASTQLATGGYEQFF
NA,15,TRBV12-3/TRBV12-4,NA,TRBJ1-5,TGTGCCAGCAGTTACAACAGGGTTGGCAATCAGCCCCAGCATTTT,CASSYNRVGNQPQHF